This record covers a single TCR beta chain. Its binding antigen is unknown. Within one base of it there is no much larger clone, and no base qualities were kept. The cohort was made up of about 670 healthy bone marrow donors. At the time of sampling, all cohort members were nominally healthy, though unrecorded immune exposures were likely present. The donor tested CMV seronegative, placing the donor among the roughly 400 seronegative members of the cohort. A peripheral blood sample was collected from each donor, and TCR beta sequencing was performed on peripheral blood mononuclear cells. The Qiagen DNeasy Blood Extraction Kit was used to extract genomic DNA from the blood cell samples. Libraries were prepared through the immunoSEQ multiplex PCR assay. A mixture of 60 forward primers for TCR Vbeta segments and 13 reverse primers for TCR Jbeta segments was used in the multiplex PCR. The CDR3 region of rearranged TCR beta genes was amplified from genomic DNA by a multiplex PCR assay. Amplified TCR beta libraries were sequenced as 87-base-pair reads on the Illumina HiSeq System. As for the original processing: A later analysis counted about 80 million unique TCR beta chains across the 550 to 700 repertoires, and approximately 11 million of these chains were shared by at least two donors. A nearest-neighbor algorithm error-corrected the raw reads and collapsed the reads into unique sequences, merging closely related sequences to remove PCR and sequencing errors. To assign V, D and J gene segments, CDR3 sequences were aligned to IMGT reference sequences. For a sequence to be retained, at least a six-nucleotide match to both a V gene segment and a J gene segment was required. A rearrangement was called productive if the CDR3 had no stop codons and remained in frame with V and J, and every other rearrangement was called non-productive. Following IMGT convention, CDR3 was defined as the stretch from the second conserved V-encoded cysteine up to the conserved J-encoded phenylalanine. In an earlier analysis of around 570 of the donors, sequences lacking an unambiguous match to a single V gene segment were excluded. An earlier analysis of under 750 of the donors called V segments functional above 56.7% productive rearrangements and segregating when the between-donor standard deviation exceeded 5%. To diagnose cytomegalovirus status from the catalog of TCR beta chain sequences, a statistical classification framework was built. A later analysis assigned V and J genes by comparing TCR nucleotide sequences with IMGT/GENE-DB human TR gene sequences. In a later analysis, CDR3 sequences and most-parsimonious VDJ recombination scenarios were assigned using the TCRdist pipeline. In a later analysis, each TCR beta chain was defined by its CDR3 amino acid sequence together with its V-gene family, and reads without a unique V-gene family were excluded. In a later analysis, fewer than 650 highly shared, low-generation-probability nucleotide sequences were removed to address suspected cross-contamination and a sequencing artifact. A later analysis calculated a clonal expansion index for each public chain from normalized within-repertoire ranks of inferred template counts. In a later analysis, generation probabilities were computed using a VDJ recombination model fitted to out-of-frame rearrangements, and the results were checked against IGoR. In a later analysis, TCR-TCR, TCR-HLA and TCR-CMV co-occurrence was scored with hypergeometric tests, and a repertoire-size bias correction was applied to TCR pairs. False discovery rates were estimated in a later analysis by permuting HLA or CMV assignments 20 times. In a later analysis, co-occurring TCRs were grouped using DBSCAN, and TCRdist sequence similarity was added for clustering within HLA-allele-positive subsets. For co-occurrence clustering, repertoires with fewer than 30,000 or more than 120,000 public chains were excluded, along with five repertoires with anomalous nucleotide sharing. TCRdb obtained this table from immuneACCESS and retained in-frame rearrangements with V and J assigned. These tables miss some clones; where compared with another copy, unresolved V genes account for less than half of the shortfall, and the remainder is unexplained. V, J and clone size reflect that table, while D and trimming were determined from the DNA. This sample lists 150,000 to 190,000 clones; approximately 72% were detected once. The ten biggest clones cover more than 1.2% of the sample.

CDR1 and CDR2 are read off the germline V gene as MDHEN and SYDVKM. The CDR3 runs 13 amino acids, cysteine and phenylalanine included. Only the CDR3 part of the read is kept: 39 bases, read in frame from the first base. The V and J ends are trimmed by 6 bases and 3 bases, leaving 11 bases between them. The sample is drawn from a study of cytomegalovirus exposure and HLA in healthy donors (dated by TCRdb to 2016 to 2017). Looking at the study overall: According to an earlier analysis of 587 of the donors, some 180 million T cells yielded 117 million unique TCR beta sequences and more than 250 Gb of sequence data. An earlier analysis of nearly 600 of the donors applied high-throughput TCR beta sequencing to assess whether each TCR beta V gene segment acted as functional or pseudogenic. The study aimed to test whether cataloging public T cell receptors could reveal signatures of past pathogen exposure. A later analysis re-examined previously published TCR beta repertoires from roughly 650 donors and added high-resolution HLA genotyping to investigate patterns of TCR occurrence. The T cell repertoires of roughly 660 subjects were profiled by immunosequencing and related to cytomegalovirus serostatus. Among some 410 genotyped donors of the cohort, an average of approximately 240,000 unique TCR beta nucleotide sequences were sequenced per donor, approximately 20% of them non-productive. An early release covering some 640 HLA-typed donors comprised roughly 300 gigabases of sequencing data and around 80 million unique TCR sequences. Donor age, sex, ethnicity and CMV serostatus were compiled together with the repertoire data. The study combined high-throughput TCR immunosequencing, statistical association of individual TCRs with disease status, and machine learning to predict cytomegalovirus infection status. HLA typing included class I and class II loci at four-digit resolution. Besides the first cohort of more than 650 subjects, a separate validation cohort made up of over a hundred different subjects was used. In a later genetic analysis, genome-wide SNP genotypes for about three fifths of the roughly 670 donors were used, and that subset was treated as a discovery cohort. Among the roughly 400 genotyped donors, approximately 82% belonged to the genetic ancestry cluster associated with self-reported Caucasian donors. Because of strong linkage in the cohort, a handful of DR-DQ haplotypes were treated as single units for association and clustering. The number of donors typed differed by locus, with about 629-640 for A, B, C, DRB1 and DQB1, approximately 500 for DQA1, over 600 for DPA1, and around 450 for DPB1. All discovery cohort repertoires had been generated using a single sequencing platform. In the later analysis, no new phenotypic data were used to find candidate immune exposures; instead, reliance was placed on TCR beta sequences and their occurrence across donors. Overall results and qualifications from the work: In a later analysis, several top co-occurrence clusters were reported to appear linked to parvovirus B19, influenza, CMV and Epstein-Barr virus. Roughly uniform sequencing depth across donors was assumed in presence/absence analyses, although this assumption may not hold. According to a later genetic analysis, donors in an Asian-associated ancestry cluster had fewer N-insertions in productive TCRs than the approximately 610-donor mean. According to a later analysis, TCR association rates differed among HLA loci, with DRB1 alleles showing the most associated TCRs and HLA-C alleles showing the fewest. For the cohort, immune exposure information was limited to CMV serostatus. V-gene and J-gene trimming of TCR beta chains was associated with a missense DCLRE1C variant in a later genetic analysis, and the association was replicated in an independent cohort. Strong co-occurrence of HLA alleles, especially DR and DQ, made assigning TCR associations to individual alleles difficult. A further reported finding was that TCR beta sequences accurately predicted the HLA-A and HLA-B alleles for most subjects in the first cohort. Only TCR beta chains were sequenced in this cohort, and the absence of alpha or paired-chain data limited detectable features. A cluster of highly shared sequence variants was judged likely to represent a technical artifact of the sequencing pipeline. In a later analysis, HLA-associated TCR beta chains showed more clonal expansion and lower generation probabilities than non-associated chains that were equally common. Across donors, most TCR sequences were observed very rarely, whereas some public TCRs were present in many individuals. The authors suggested that the approach could potentially be extended to other disease states and immunological phenotypes. In vitro tests confirmed that a few of the cytomegalovirus-associated TCR beta chains recognize cytomegalovirus antigens. Because some donors lacked HLA typing at each locus, the association tests relied only on the typed subset. Because counts were too low, some 16 rarely observed V segments, including chromosome 9 orphons, were excluded from the earlier analysis of 587 of the donors. In an earlier analysis of under 600 of the donors, most TCR beta V segments were observed in productive rearrangements about 90% or about 30% of the time, broadly matching IMGT annotations. In the study, 150 to 200 TCR beta chains were listed as associated with cytomegalovirus. The classifier was reported to diagnose cytomegalovirus status with high specificity and sensitivity in both the original and validation cohorts. Because the 87-base-pair reads could not distinguish some IMGT-functional V segments, including TRBV6-2 and TRBV6-3, those segments were excluded. Correlated functional status among segregating V segments might reflect linkage disequilibrium, but an unknown experimental factor could not be ruled out. A later analysis found that most CMV-associated TCR beta chains appeared HLA-restricted, with HLA associations seemingly driven largely by CMV exposure. Specific HLA alleles were associated with 15,000 to 20,000 TCR beta sequences at a false discovery rate of 0.05 in a later analysis.

Recombination linked TRBV28 to TRBJ2-5; D gene: possibly TRBD1, on 6 matching bases. This TCR was sampled from a man between 18 and 29 years old in good health and CMV-seronegative. The sequenced sample consisted of PBMCs. The nucleotide sequence reads as follows: TGTGCCAGCAGGGGGACAACCAAAGAGACCCAGTACTTC. Its coded protein is CASRGTTKETQYF.